The 24 T cell receptor beta chains below were found in one sample sequenced in a study of blood T cell repertoires in COVID-19 (dated by TCRdb to about 2020). The receptor library was made with the immunoSEQ multiplex PCR assay. The immuneACCESS repertoire file appears here via TCRdb, limited to in-frame rearrangements. These files lack a portion of the clones; in checked studies, under half of the deficit traces to unresolved V genes, and the cause of the others is not known. The sample table shows about 160,000 clones, and roughly 85% are seen once. The ten largest clones add up to approximately 1% of the sample. The specimen sequenced was peripheral blood. The receptor source for this set is a man between 40 and 49 years old with acute or convalescent COVID-19.

This chain links TRBV24-1 with TRBJ2-5; possibly TRBD2 for D (6 bases). This CDR3 has 17 residues. CDR1 is KGHDR and CDR2 is SFDVKD in the germline V gene. V was pared by 2 bases and J by 4 bases, with 19 bases between. The CDR3: CATSDSRETALRETQYF. The CDR3 bases are TGTGCCACCAGTGATTCTCGGGAGACAGCCCTCCGAGAGACCCAGTACTTC.

The V and J genes are TRBV2 and TRBJ2-7, with 8 bases that match TRBD1. The CDR3 length is 14 residues. CDR1 is SNHLY, CDR2 FYNNEI, per germline. The junction had 9 bases not matched to a gene; V was cut back by 8 bases and J by 3 bases. The CDR3 protein is CASDRGQIDYEQYF. CDR3 nucleotide sequence: TGTGCCAGCGACAGGGGACAGATCGACTACGAGCAGTACTTC.

This clone was detected a few times. The V and J genes are TRBV28 and TRBJ1-5, with D unresolved. Germline V gene data show CDR1 as MDHEN and CDR2 as SYDVKM. This CDR3 has 13 amino acids. Trimming removed 4 bases at V and 1 base at J, with 5 bases between. CDR3 region: CASSSRSNQPQHF. CDR3 DNA sequence: TGTGCCAGCAGTTCCAGGAGCAATCAGCCCCAGCATTTT.

This chain joins TRBV6-5 and TRBJ2-7; 8 nucleotides line up with TRBD1. The CDR3 extends over 15 amino acids. CDR1 is MNHEY and CDR2 is SVGAGI in the germline V gene. The J segment lost 3 bases and the V segment lost 7 bases, leaving 11 bases of the junction unmatched. DNA for the CDR3: TGTGCCAGCACCGCCGGGACAGGAGACCGCTACGAGCAGTACTTC. It specifies CASTAGTGDRYEQYF.

Here the CDR3 DNA reads TGTGCCAGCAGCCCCACCGGGACAGGGGGAAAAGCAACTAATGAAAAACTGTTTTTT. Translation gives CASSPTGTGGKATNEKLFF. The chain recombines TRBV5-6 with TRBJ1-4; TRBD1 agrees at 11 bases. The CDR3 runs to 19 residues. J gave up 0 bases and V 4 bases, and 11 bases lay outside the gene matches. Germline V gene sequence: CDR1 SGHDT, CDR2 YYEEEE. Complete variable domain (other parts from reference TRBV5-6 and TRBJ1-4): DAGVTQSPTHLIKTRGQQVTLRCSPKSGHDTVSWYQQALGQGPQFIFQYYEEEERQRGNFPDRFSGHQFPNYSSELNVNALLLGDSALYLCASSPTGTGGKATNEKLFFGSGTQLSVL.

The chain uses TRBV4-3 and TRBJ2-1, with TRBD2 matching over 8 bases. CDR3 length: 15 amino acids. Per the germline V gene, CDR1 is LGHNA and CDR2 is YSLEER. Germline trimming cut 3 bases from V and 2 bases from J; bases unmatched to any gene: 3. The CDR3 protein is CASSHPGGAYNEQFF. Here the CDR3 DNA reads TGCGCCAGCAGCCATCCCGGGGGGGCCTACAATGAGCAGTTCTTC.

The V gene is TRBV6-5, the J gene TRBJ1-3; 7 bases map to TRBD1. The CDR3 sequence is 15 residues long. The germline gives CDR1 MNHEY, CDR2 SVGAGI. V lost 5 bases, J lost 4 bases, and 8 bases stayed unmatched. The CDR3 DNA reads as TGTGCCAGCAGTAAATTGACAGGGACCGGAAACACCATATATTTT. Translated, it gives CASSKLTGTGNTIYF.

V gene TRBV6-5 combines with J gene TRBJ1-1, with 8 bases fitting TRBD1. CDR1 and CDR2 from the germline V gene are MNHEY and SVGAGI. The ends lost 0 bases at V and 9 bases at J; junction bases unmatched: 9. The length of the CDR3 is 15 residues. In DNA, the CDR3 is TGTGCCAGCAGTTACTCCACCGGGACAGGTATGAAAGCTTTCTTT. Its translation is CASSYSTGTGMKAFF.

This chain uses TRBV19 with TRBJ1-5; maybe TRBD1 (5 bases). The germline gives CDR1 LNHDA, CDR2 SQIVND (reference sequence). Trimming took off 8 bases at V and 3 bases at J, with 17 bases between the two ends. CDR3 length equals 15 residues. This CDR3 is CASHMDTVANQPQHF. In nucleotides, the CDR3 is TGTGCCAGTCATATGGACACCGTCGCCAATCAGCCCCAGCATTTT.

V and J are TRBV19 and TRBJ2-1, with D uncertain. The ends were cut back, 9 bases at V and 5 bases at J, with 14 bases in the middle. The CDR3 covers 13 residues. The germline CDR1 and CDR2 sequences are LNHDA and SQIVND (reference sequence). Here the CDR3 reads CASRYIGDNEQFF. The CDR3 nucleotides are TGTGCCAGCCGCTATATAGGAGACAATGAGCAGTTCTTC.

The rearrangement uses TRBV5-4 and TRBJ2-2, with TRBD1 identical over 10 bases. The CDR3 sequence is 15 residues long. Trimming cost V 0 bases and J 6 bases; bases outside gene matches: 2. The germline V gene has CDR1 SGHNT and CDR2 YYREEE (reference sequence). The CDR3 here is CASSLEGQGAGELFF. CDR3 nucleotide sequence: TGTGCCAGCAGCTTGGAAGGACAGGGGGCCGGGGAGCTGTTTTTT.

The chain couples TRBV9 to TRBJ1-6; the match to TRBD1 covers 9 bases. Germline trimming cut 0 bases from V and 10 bases from J; bases unmatched to any gene: 11. Germline loops: CDR1 SGDLS, CDR2 YYNGEE. The CDR3 runs 17 residues. The CDR3 region is CASSVGWGQGGRSPLHF. In DNA, the CDR3 is TGTGCCAGCAGCGTAGGGTGGGGACAGGGAGGAAGATCACCCCTCCACTTT.

V gene TRBV5-1 combines with J gene TRBJ1-1, with 7 bases matching TRBD1. CDR3 size: 18 residues. CDR1 SGHRS and CDR2 YFSETQ come from the germline V gene. The V segment lost 0 bases and the J segment 4 bases; nucleotides outside the gene matches: 15. The CDR3 sequence: CASSLGQGSYTITTEAFF. The CDR3 nucleotides read TGCGCCAGCAGCTTGGGACAGGGTTCCTACACCATCACCACTGAAGCTTTCTTT.

The chain is built from TRBV7-6 and TRBJ2-5, with 10 bases lining up with TRBD2. J gave up 3 bases and V 2 bases, and 9 bases lay outside the gene matches. Germline V gene data show CDR1 as SGHVS and CDR2 as FNYEAQ. CDR3 length: 17 amino acids. The CDR3 protein is CASSLTTTGTSEETQYF. The CDR3 DNA follows: TGTGCCAGCAGCTTAACAACTACCGGGACTAGCGAAGAGACCCAGTACTTC.

This chain uses TRBV5-4 with TRBJ2-5, with 10 nucleotides matching TRBD2. This CDR3 has 16 residues. V gave up 2 bases and J gave up 5 bases; unmatched junction bases: 9. CDR1 and CDR2 (germline): SGHNT, YYREEE (reference sequence). The CDR3, as DNA: TGTGCCAGCAGCTTTGGTGCTAGCGGGGGAAAGGAGACCCAGTACTTC. It codes for CASSFGASGGKETQYF.

The chain carries TRBV5-1 and TRBJ2-3; a weak D match, TRBD2 (5 bases). The CDR3 length is 17 residues. Germline CDR1 and CDR2: SGHRS and YFSETQ. Deletions cut 0 bases from V and 0 bases from J, with 14 bases between. This CDR3 is CASSLAISGTSTDTQYF. The DNA for the CDR3 is TGCGCCAGCAGCTTGGCCATCAGCGGAACTAGCACAGATACGCAGTATTTT.

The CDR3 is CASSDRQANTGELFF. The CDR3 DNA reads TGTGCCAGCAGCGACAGACAGGCGAACACCGGGGAGCTGTTTTTT. The genes are TRBV5-4 and TRBJ2-2; weak D call: TRBD1 (6 bases). Deletions cut 4 bases from V and 0 bases from J, with 10 bases between. There are 15 residues in the CDR3. The V gene's germline CDR1 is SGHNT and CDR2 YYREEE (reference sequence).

The genes are TRBV9 and TRBJ1-2; TRBD1 might be the D (6 bases). CDR1 is SGDLS, CDR2 YYNGEE, per germline. This CDR3 region has 17 residues. The ends were cut back, 2 bases at V and 6 bases at J, with 23 bases in the middle. CDR3 sequence reads: CASSVGTVGQGPNGYTF. CDR3 sequence (DNA): TGTGCCAGCAGCGTCGGGACGGTGGGGCAGGGGCCGAATGGCTACACCTTC.

The chain uses TRBV7-3 and TRBJ2-3; D possibly corresponds to TRBD2 (5 bases). The CDR3 is 14 residues long. V was trimmed by 2 bases and J by 5 bases, leaving 11 bases between them. The germline CDR1 and CDR2 sequences are SGHTA and FQGTGA. The CDR3 loop is CASSLLSGRDTQYF. The CDR3 region has the DNA TGTGCCAGCAGCTTACTGTCGGGGAGAGATACGCAGTATTTT.

The V and J genes are TRBV9 and TRBJ2-7, with 8 bases that match TRBD2. Germline CDR1 reads SGDLS; CDR2 reads YYNGEE. With 6 bases clipped from V and 6 bases from J, the junction kept 2 bases outside the gene matches. This CDR3 spans 11 amino acids. CDR3 region: CASTGGVEQYF. The CDR3 region has the DNA TGTGCCAGCACGGGAGGGGTCGAGCAGTACTTC.

V and J are TRBV10-3 and TRBJ2-2; 9 bases agree with TRBD1. The CDR3 spans 15 residues. V dropped 4 bases and J dropped 5; count of bases not matched to a gene: 5. Germline V gene data show CDR1 as ENHRY and CDR2 as SYGVKD. This CDR3 reads CAISASGQGTGELFF. CDR3 nucleotide sequence: TGTGCCATCAGTGCCTCGGGACAGGGAACCGGGGAGCTGTTTTTT.

This clone appeared a single time. Here the CDR3 reads CASSQLSANEQFF. The CDR3 region has the DNA TGTGCCAGCAGCCAACTCTCCGCGAATGAGCAGTTCTTC. This chain connects TRBV3-1 (or the pseudogene TRBV3-2) to TRBJ2-1, with unresolved D. Deletions cut 2 bases from V and 7 bases from J, with 9 bases between. This CDR3 region has 13 residues. Germline CDR1 reads LGHDT; CDR2 reads YNNKEL (reference sequence).

The CDR3 nucleotides are TGTGCCACCAGTGAAGGGGACAGGTATCAGCCCCAGCATTTT. The encoded protein is CATSEGDRYQPQHF. The chain uses TRBV24-1 and TRBJ1-5; 8 bases align to TRBD1. Germline trimming cut 4 bases from V and 5 bases from J; bases unmatched to any gene: 3. Germline values: CDR1 KGHDR, CDR2 SFDVKD. This CDR3 has 14 residues.

The sample holds one count of this clone. The chain links TRBV2 to TRBJ2-3, with D unresolved. The CDR3 contains 11 residues. Germline V gene lookup returns CDR1 SNHLY and CDR2 FYNNEI. Trimming pared 2 bases from V and 11 bases from J, leaving 8 bases between. Written as DNA, the CDR3 is TGTGCCAGCAGTGAAAGAGGAAGGCAGTATTTT. As protein: CASSERGRQYF. The whole variable domain, filled in from reference TRBV2 and TRBJ2-3, reads EPEVTQTPSHQVTQMGQEVILRCVPISNHLYFYWYRQILGQKVEFLVSFYNNEISEKSEIFDDQFSVERPDGSNFTLKIRSTKLEDSAMYFCASSERGRQYFGPGTRLTVL.